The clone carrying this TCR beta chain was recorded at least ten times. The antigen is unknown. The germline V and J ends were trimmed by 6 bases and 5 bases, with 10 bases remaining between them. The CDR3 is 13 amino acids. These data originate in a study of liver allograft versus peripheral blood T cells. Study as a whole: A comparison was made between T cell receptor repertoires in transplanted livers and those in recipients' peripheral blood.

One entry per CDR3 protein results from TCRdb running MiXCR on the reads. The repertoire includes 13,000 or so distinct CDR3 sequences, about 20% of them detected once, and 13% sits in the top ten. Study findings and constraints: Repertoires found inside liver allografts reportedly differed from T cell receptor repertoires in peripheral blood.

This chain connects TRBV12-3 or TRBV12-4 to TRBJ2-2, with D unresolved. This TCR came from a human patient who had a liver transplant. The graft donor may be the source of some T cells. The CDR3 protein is CASRAQETGELFF. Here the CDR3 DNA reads TGTGCCAGCAGGGCTCAGGAGACCGGGGAGCTGTTTTTT.